The source of this T cell receptor beta chain is a study of blood T cells in healthy people across ages. The germline V gene has CDR1 SGHTA and CDR2 FQGNSA. The CDR3 has 13 residues. V lost 8 bases, J lost 6 bases, and 15 bases lay in between. On this clonotype itself: What it binds is not known.

The authors ran a second PCR of about 6 to 11 cycles using a sample-barcoded 5' primer and a J-beta primer mix. Tags on each cDNA molecule came from a template-switch adaptor with 12 random nucleotides. From the 5' RACE reads, TCRdb called clonotypes with MiXCR, one entry per CDR3 protein. The repertoire holds about 1.4 million distinct CDR3 sequences, with approximately 59% as singletons. Findings of the study overall: The study found more naive CD4+ cells and higher diversity in long-lived than aged donors. Older individuals had lower TCR beta diversity per million T cells (the decline was roughly linear). Strongly correlated with naive T cell percentage was TCR beta diversity.

V is TRBV7-2 and J is TRBJ2-3; weak D call: TRBD1 (5 bases). The sequencing input was blood. This sequence was found in a man aged 18 to 29 in good health. The CDR3 region has the DNA TGTGCCAGCCGCTCGTGGCCAGGGGATACGCAGTATTTT. Its translation is CASRSWPGDTQYF.